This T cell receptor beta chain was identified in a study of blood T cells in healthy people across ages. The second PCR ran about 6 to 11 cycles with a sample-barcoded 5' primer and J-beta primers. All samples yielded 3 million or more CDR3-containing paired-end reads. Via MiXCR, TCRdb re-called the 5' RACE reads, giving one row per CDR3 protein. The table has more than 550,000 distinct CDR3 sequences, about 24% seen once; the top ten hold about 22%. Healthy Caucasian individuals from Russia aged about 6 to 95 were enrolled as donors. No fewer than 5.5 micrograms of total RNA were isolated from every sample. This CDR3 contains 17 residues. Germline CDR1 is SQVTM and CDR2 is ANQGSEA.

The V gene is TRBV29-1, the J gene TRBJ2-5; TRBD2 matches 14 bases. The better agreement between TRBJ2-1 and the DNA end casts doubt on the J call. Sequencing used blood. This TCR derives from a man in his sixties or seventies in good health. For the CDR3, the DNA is TGCAGCGTTGAACCCACAATGGGACTAGCGGGAGCCAATGAGCAGTTCTTC. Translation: CSVEPTMGLAGANEQFF.